This TCR beta chain was profiled in a study of sequential checkpoint blockade in melanoma. For the study at large: After both sequences, patients received maintenance nivolumab. TCRbeta immunosequencing was performed on DNA from roughly 99 pretreatment melanoma tumor samples.

General study points: In arm A, pretreatment tumor clonality was associated with response. T-cell fraction and clonality followed PD-L1 and CD8+ counts, not mutational load.

Sample treatment: randomized to nivolumab then ipilimumab (arm A) or the reverse (arm B). This clone was detected many times. Its antigen is currently unknown. Method: immunoSEQ multiplex PCR; TCRdb's copy keeps in-frame clones and lacks some. The data hold a few thousand clones, with around 21% observed a single time. The TCR comes from a human donor with melanoma. This sample comprised tumor tissue (inferred from file names), obtained from a patient given nivolumab and ipilimumab in sequence.

The CDR3 here is CASSYRAYEQYF. For the CDR3, the DNA is TGTGCCAGCAGTTACAGGGCCTACGAGCAGTACTTC. The genes are TRBV9 and TRBJ2-7; maybe TRBD1 (6 bases). Germline CDR1 reads SGDLS; CDR2 reads YYNGEE. There are 12 residues in the CDR3. With 5 bases removed from V and 2 bases from J, the gap between germline ends came to 8 bases.